The present entry profiles one TCR beta chain with its context. Its antigen remains undetermined. Qualities for individual bases were not recorded, and no much larger clone is one base off. The library was generated by 5' RACE. Sequencing used an Illumina HiSeq 2500. The second PCR ran for about 6 to 12 cycles and used a J-beta primer mix along with a sample-barcoded 5' primer. A template-switch 5' adaptor carrying 12 random nucleotides introduced a unique molecular identifier onto each TCR beta cDNA molecule. Each sample yielded at least 3 million CDR3-containing paired-end reads. All of the RNA was converted into first-strand cDNA using the Mint cDNA synthesis kit, with a TRBC-specific oligonucleotide serving as the primer. Following uracil-DNA glycosylase treatment, all cDNA underwent a first 18-cycle PCR with the universal primers M1SS and BC2_uni_R. In the paper's pipeline: For normalization, 1 million high-quality reads were randomly selected from each sample, with every read carrying a distinct molecular identifier. Reads sharing molecular identifiers were discarded rather than binned into consensus sequences. MiTCR, set to a Q25 quality threshold and the strictest error-elimination algorithm, was used for CDR3 identification, clonotype clustering and error correction. A nonparametric unseen species model with Euler transformation was used to estimate lower-bound total TCR beta diversity. TCRdb passed the public sequencing reads through fastp at Q25 and MiXCR, retaining productive beta sequences. Each record represents a unique CDR3 protein, reported with the most common genes and DNA among its rows. The V and J calls were determined by TCRdb, not by the authors. Recorded for this sample are around 650,000 distinct CDR3 sequences; about a third of them occurred a single time. Roughly 14% of the sample lies in the top ten.

Systemically healthy Caucasian individuals from Russia, over 30 in total and aged about 6 to 100 years, were included as donors. Roughly 9 milliliters of peripheral blood were drawn from each donor into EDTA-treated Vacutainer tubes. PBMCs were isolated by Ficoll-Paque density-gradient centrifugation, with at least 6.5 million obtained per sample. Trizol reagent was used to extract total RNA from PBMCs, with at least 6 micrograms per sample. Naive CD45RAhigh/CD27high T cell percentages were measured by flow cytometry on a PBMC aliquot from every donor. The data were obtained in a study of blood T cells in healthy people across ages (dated by TCRdb to the mid-2010s). Turning to the overall study: In model experiments, template switching captured about one uniquely barcoded TCR beta cDNA molecule for every two T cells. To track age-related changes in TCR beta repertoire diversity, the study relied on deep sequencing normalized with unique cDNA molecular identifiers. Donors were grouped into four age groups: young (average roughly 15 years), middle-aged (roughly 38), aged (over 55) and long-lived (approximately 75). To avoid experimental bias, donors of different ages were distributed randomly across sequencing lanes. The study analyzed two additional independent replicas of 1 million unique cDNA reads from the same blood draw for two donors, one aged 18 to 30 and one aged 80 or older.

The paper as a whole reports these results and caveats: Because the CMV infection status of the donors was unknown, age-related changes in expanded clonotypes may potentially have been confounded. As age increased, observed TCR beta diversity per million T cells dropped in a roughly linear way, and a significant reduction was already evident by age around 41. Estimates of total diversity from one million sequenced T cells were regarded as lower bounds and underestimates. Observed TCR beta diversity correlated strongly with the percentage of naive T cells measured by flow cytometry. Compared with the aged group, the long-lived group had more naive CD4+ T cells, fewer expanded clones and increased TCR diversity, a pattern suggesting age selection. Bulk unsorted PBMC profiling prevented conclusive comparison of naive and antigen-experienced compartments.

Deletion took 2 bases off V and 1 base off J, with a span of 12 bases between the germline ends. Spanning cysteine to phenylalanine, the CDR3 consists of 15 amino acids. Of all the DNA, just the CDR3 is kept, 45 bases in frame from base 1. CDR1 and CDR2, looked up from the germline V gene, are SGHRS and YFSETQ. Here the chain combines TRBV5-1 and TRBJ1-1, with no D gene named confidently. This TCR was recovered from a woman of 80 years or more in good health. Donor details come from another sample of the same person, matched by shared clones. Material: blood. The DNA sequence follows: TGCGCCAGCAGCTTAAGGGTGGGAGCGAACACTGAAGCTTTCTTT. This yields the protein CASSLRVGANTEAFF.